A selection of T cell receptor beta chains follows, all from one sample in a study of T cells in Graves' hyperthyroidism and ophthalmopathy. MiXCR was run by TCRdb on the multiplex PCR reads, yielding one entry per CDR3 protein. The table shows a few hundred thousand distinct CDR3 sequences, with more than 20% occurring only once. Sequenced: blood. These receptor sequences come from a man aged 45-65 years with Graves' hyperthyroidism. CDR3s include the opening cysteine and the closing phenylalanine or tryptophan. The D gene is left open where the match is weak. Where a row states a size, it is once, few, many or the class of an expanded clone; other rows omit it.

V: TRBV3-1; D: .; size: few; J: TRBJ2-7; DNA: TGTGCCAGCAGCCAAGGTGACTGGCGGTACGAGCAGTACTTC; CDR3: CASSQGDWRYEQYF
V: TRBV5-6; D: TRBD2; size: .; J: TRBJ2-5; DNA: TGTGCCAGCAGCTCGACGGGACTAGTACAAGAGACCCAGTACTTC; CDR3: CASSSTGLVQETQYF
V: TRBV29-1; D: TRBD1; size: .; J: TRBJ2-1; DNA: TGCAGCGTGCGTGGGACAGGATCCTACAATGAGCAGTTCTTC; CDR3: CSVRGTGSYNEQFF
V: TRBV6-2/TRBV6-3; D: .; size: few; J: TRBJ2-3; DNA: TGTGCCAGCCGGAATAGCCCAATTGGGGATACGCAGTATTTT; CDR3: CASRNSPIGDTQYF
V: TRBV3-1; D: TRBD1; size: .; J: TRBJ2-4; DNA: TGTGCCAGCAGCCAAGGGTACAGGGGGCGGAACATTCAGTACTTC; CDR3: CASSQGYRGRNIQYF
V: TRBV10-3; D: TRBD1; size: .; J: TRBJ2-5; DNA: TGTGCCATCAGTGGGGACAGGGGGGTCCAAGAGACCCAGTACTTC; CDR3: CAISGDRGVQETQYF
V: TRBV20-1; D: .; size: many; J: TRBJ2-5; DNA: TGCAGTGCTAGCGCTGGAGAGACCCAGTACTTC; CDR3: CSASAGETQYF
V: TRBV27; D: .; size: few; J: TRBJ1-4; DNA: TGTGCCAGCAGTAAACAAATCCCAGGTGAAAAACTGTTTTTT; CDR3: CASSKQIPGEKLFF
V: TRBV2; D: TRBD2; size: .; J: TRBJ2-7; DNA: TGTGCCAGCATTTTAGCGGGGGTCCACGAGCAGTACTTC; CDR3: CASILAGVHEQYF
V: TRBV2; D: .; size: .; J: TRBJ1-2; DNA: TGTGCCAGCAGTGAAGGCGTATATGGCTACACCTTC; CDR3: CASSEGVYGYTF
V: TRBV7-8; D: .; size: many; J: TRBJ2-3; DNA: TGTGCCAGCAGCTTGATAGACACAGATACGCAGTATTTT; CDR3: CASSLIDTDTQYF
V: TRBV29-1; D: .; size: many; J: TRBJ2-7; DNA: TGCAGCGTGGCCGTACCGGGACGCTCCTACGAGCAGTACTTC; CDR3: CSVAVPGRSYEQYF
V: TRBV5-1; D: TRBD2; size: .; J: TRBJ2-2; DNA: TGCGCCAGCAGCGCACTAGCGGGAGTCACCGGGGAGCTGTTTTTT; CDR3: CASSALAGVTGELFF
V: TRBV14; D: TRBD2; size: few; J: TRBJ2-7; DNA: TGTGCCAGCAGCCAAACCCGACTAGCGGGAGTTTCCGAGCAGTACTTC; CDR3: CASSQTRLAGVSEQYF
V: TRBV3-1; D: .; size: few; J: TRBJ1-1; DNA: TGTGCCAGCAGCCAAGGGGGATTTAACACTGAAGCTTTCTTT; CDR3: CASSQGGFNTEAFF
V: TRBV5-1; D: TRBD2; size: many; J: TRBJ2-1; DNA: TGCGCCAGCAGACTAGCGGGTGAGGGCTACAATGAGCAGTTCTTC; CDR3: CASRLAGEGYNEQFF
V: TRBV5-6; D: TRBD1; size: .; J: TRBJ2-7; DNA: TGTGCCAGCAGCTTGGCAGGGACAGGGGGCCACGAGCAGTACTTC; CDR3: CASSLAGTGGHEQYF
V: TRBV3-1; D: .; size: .; J: TRBJ2-2; DNA: TGTGCCAGCAGCCGGCCCGGCGGCGGGGAGCTGTTTTTT; CDR3: CASSRPGGGELFF
V: TRBV6-1; D: TRBD2; size: few; J: TRBJ2-7; DNA: TGTACTACCGGGACTAGCGTAGTCTACGAGCAGTACTTC; CDR3: CTTGTSVVYEQYF
V: TRBV27; D: TRBD2; size: many; J: TRBJ2-4; DNA: TGTGCCAGCAGTTCGGGCATTAGCGGGAGGGACATTCAGTACTTC; CDR3: CASSSGISGRDIQYF
V: TRBV6-5; D: .; size: .; J: TRBJ1-2; DNA: TGTGCCAGCAGTTACTTGGCGTCCTATGGCTACACCTTC; CDR3: CASSYLASYGYTF
V: TRBV27; D: .; size: .; J: TRBJ2-2; DNA: TGTGCCAGCAGTCCAAAGACAGACTACACGAACACCGGGGAGCTGTTTTTT; CDR3: CASSPKTDYTNTGELFF
V: TRBV9; D: .; size: few; J: TRBJ2-3; DNA: TGTGCCAGCAGCGTAGAGGACTTCCCAGATACGCAGTATTTT; CDR3: CASSVEDFPDTQYF
V: TRBV7-9; D: TRBD1; size: few; J: TRBJ1-1; DNA: TGTGCCAGCAGCTTACCCAGGGGGGTCACTGAAGCTTTCTTT; CDR3: CASSLPRGVTEAFF
V: TRBV11-3; D: .; size: many; J: TRBJ2-3; DNA: TGTGCCAGCAGCTTGACAGGTTTCACAGATACGCAGTATTTT; CDR3: CASSLTGFTDTQYF
V: TRBV6-1; D: .; size: few; J: TRBJ1-2; DNA: TGTGCCAGCTTAGTCAGCGGGGGGTATGGCTACACCTTC; CDR3: CASLVSGGYGYTF
V: TRBV27; D: .; size: many; J: TRBJ1-2; DNA: TGTGCCAGCAGTTTCTTAGAGCCCCACCTCTATGGCTACACCTTC; CDR3: CASSFLEPHLYGYTF
V: TRBV20-1; D: .; size: few; J: TRBJ2-7; DNA: TGCAGTGCTAGGGGGACGGATACCTACGAGCAGTACTTC; CDR3: CSARGTDTYEQYF
V: TRBV9; D: .; size: many; J: TRBJ1-1; DNA: TGTGCCAGCAGCGTAGAGGCAGCGAACACTGAAGCTTTCTTT; CDR3: CASSVEAANTEAFF
V: TRBV11-2; D: .; size: many; J: TRBJ2-3; DNA: TGTGCCAGCAGCTTAGACAGGGGAGAGACAGATACGCAGTATTTT; CDR3: CASSLDRGETDTQYF
V: TRBV6-1; D: .; size: few; J: TRBJ1-1; DNA: TGTGCCAGCAGTTTGCACAGGGCAAGTAAGACTGAAGCTTTCTTT; CDR3: CASSLHRASKTEAFF
V: TRBV11-3; D: .; size: many; J: TRBJ2-1; DNA: TGTGCCAGCAAGTACGAAGCGGGTGAGCAGTTCTTC; CDR3: CASKYEAGEQFF
V: TRBV11-2; D: .; size: .; J: TRBJ2-1; DNA: TGTGCCAGCAGCTTAGCCCGGGACATAATCTACAATGAGCAGTTCTTC; CDR3: CASSLARDIIYNEQFF
V: TRBV7-2; D: .; size: .; J: TRBJ2-7; DNA: TGTGCCAGCAGCTTAATTCCCCAGGAGCAGTACTTC; CDR3: CASSLIPQEQYF
V: TRBV10-3; D: .; size: .; J: TRBJ2-1; DNA: TGTGCCATCAGTGTCGACTGGGGCAATGAGCAGTTCTTC; CDR3: CAISVDWGNEQFF
V: TRBV27; D: .; size: .; J: TRBJ1-5; DNA: TGTGCCAGCAGCTTACAACACCGTCAGCCCCAGCATTTT; CDR3: CASSLQHRQPQHF
V: TRBV3-1; D: .; size: .; J: TRBJ2-2; DNA: TGTGCCAGCAGCCAAGTAGAGGGAACCGGGGAGCTGTTTTTT; CDR3: CASSQVEGTGELFF
V: TRBV20-1; D: TRBD2; size: many; J: TRBJ2-3; DNA: TGCAGTGCTAGAGATGCGGCTAGCGGGAGGACAGATACGCAGTATTTT; CDR3: CSARDAASGRTDTQYF
V: TRBV6-2/TRBV6-3; D: TRBD2; size: .; J: TRBJ2-5; DNA: TGTGCCAGCCGCGGGGCGGGTAGCGGGGATAAAGAGACCCAGTACTTC; CDR3: CASRGAGSGDKETQYF
V: TRBV7-9; D: .; size: .; J: TRBJ2-7; DNA: TGTGCCAGCTCAGCTGCCCACGAGCAGTACTTC; CDR3: CASSAAHEQYF
V: TRBV7-8; D: TRBD2; size: many; J: TRBJ2-7; DNA: TGTGCCAGCAGCTTGACTAGCGGGAGTTCCAACGAGCAGTACTTC; CDR3: CASSLTSGSSNEQYF
V: TRBV12-3/TRBV12-4; D: TRBD2; size: few; J: TRBJ2-7; DNA: TGTGCCAGCAGTTGGGGGGGCGAGCAGTACTTC; CDR3: CASSWGGEQYF
V: TRBV10-3; D: TRBD1; size: few; J: TRBJ2-3; DNA: TGTGCCATGGGGACAGGGGGCGCTGGAGATACGCAGTATTTT; CDR3: CAMGTGGAGDTQYF
V: TRBV19; D: .; size: .; J: TRBJ2-2; DNA: TGTGCCAGTATCGACAGGAACACCGGGGAGCTGTTTTTT; CDR3: CASIDRNTGELFF
V: TRBV30; D: TRBD1; size: few; J: TRBJ2-3; DNA: TGTGCCTGGAGTGCTGGGACAGGGATTTCAGATACGCAGTATTTT; CDR3: CAWSAGTGISDTQYF
V: TRBV5-1; D: TRBD2; size: few; J: TRBJ2-2; DNA: TGCGCCAGCAGCTCCTTACTAGCGGGAGGCACCGGGGAGCTGTTTTTT; CDR3: CASSSLLAGGTGELFF
V: TRBV11-3; D: .; size: many; J: TRBJ2-1; DNA: TGTGCCAGCAGCTTAGAGGACAGTCCCTACTGGGGGCAGTTCTTC; CDR3: CASSLEDSPYWGQFF
V: TRBV3-1; D: .; size: .; J: TRBJ1-4; DNA: TGTGCCAGCAGCCAGAGCAGGGTTGGTGAAAAACTGTTTTTT; CDR3: CASSQSRVGEKLFF
V: TRBV19; D: TRBD2; size: .; J: TRBJ2-7; DNA: TGTGCCAGTAGTCTTCGGGGGGGGGACACAGCCTACGAGCAGTACTTC; CDR3: CASSLRGGDTAYEQYF
V: TRBV2; D: .; size: many; J: TRBJ1-1; DNA: TGTGCCAGCAGTTGGGACAATCTGAACACTGAAGCTTTCTTT; CDR3: CASSWDNLNTEAFF